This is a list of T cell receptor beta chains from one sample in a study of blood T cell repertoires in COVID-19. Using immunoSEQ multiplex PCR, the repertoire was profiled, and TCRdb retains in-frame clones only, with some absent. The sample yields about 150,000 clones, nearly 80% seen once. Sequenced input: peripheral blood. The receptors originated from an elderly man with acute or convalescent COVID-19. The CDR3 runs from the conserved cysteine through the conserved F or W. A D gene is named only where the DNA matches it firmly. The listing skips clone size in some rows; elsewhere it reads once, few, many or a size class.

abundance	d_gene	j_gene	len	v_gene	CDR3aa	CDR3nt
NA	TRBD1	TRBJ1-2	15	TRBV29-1	CSVEGSAGTGPGYTF	TGCAGCGTTGAAGGTAGCGCCGGGACAGGGCCCGGCTACACCTTC
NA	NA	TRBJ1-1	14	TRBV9	CASSAGTSNTEAFF	TGTGCCAGCAGCGCCGGGACATCGAACACTGAAGCTTTCTTT
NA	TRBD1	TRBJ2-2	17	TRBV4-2	CASSQATGTGGAGELFF	TGTGCCAGCAGCCAAGCCACTGGGACAGGCGGGGCCGGGGAGCTGTTTTTT
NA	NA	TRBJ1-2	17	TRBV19	CASSTEASGTVNYGYTF	TGTGCCAGTAGTACCGAAGCCTCTGGGACTGTAAACTATGGCTACACCTTC
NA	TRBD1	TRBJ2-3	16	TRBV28	CASSTTGQVPGDTQYF	TGTGCCAGCAGTACAACTGGACAGGTGCCGGGGGATACGCAGTATTTT
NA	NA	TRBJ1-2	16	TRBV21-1	CASSQPGTGWNYGYTF	TGTGCCAGCAGCCAGCCCGGGACAGGGTGGAACTATGGCTACACCTTC
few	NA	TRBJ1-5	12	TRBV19	CASSISNQPQHF	TGTGCCAGTAGTATATCGAATCAGCCCCAGCATTTT
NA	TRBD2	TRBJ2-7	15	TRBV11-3	CASSLGLASHYEQYF	TGTGCCAGCAGCTTAGGACTAGCGAGTCACTACGAGCAGTACTTC
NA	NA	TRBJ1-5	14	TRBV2	CASSLGGGYQPQHF	TGTGCCAGCAGTCTTGGGGGGGGGTATCAGCCCCAGCATTTT
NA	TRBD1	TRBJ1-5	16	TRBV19	CASSMGQGSLSQPQHF	TGTGCCAGTAGTATGGGACAGGGGAGTTTGAGTCAGCCCCAGCATTTT
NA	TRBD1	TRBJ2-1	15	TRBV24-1	CATSDPTGGYNEQFF	TGTGCCACCAGTGATCCTACAGGGGGTTACAATGAGCAGTTCTTC
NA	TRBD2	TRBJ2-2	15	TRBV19	CASQPSGGWGGELFF	TGTGCCAGCCAACCTAGCGGGGGCTGGGGCGGGGAGCTGTTTTTT
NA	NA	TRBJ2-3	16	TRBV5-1	CASSRWGDGSTDTQYF	TGCGCCAGCAGTCGGTGGGGGGACGGTAGCACAGATACGCAGTATTTT
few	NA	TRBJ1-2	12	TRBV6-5	CASNGGNYGYTF	TGTGCCAGCAACGGGGGGAACTATGGCTACACCTTC
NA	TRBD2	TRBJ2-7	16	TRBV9	CASSPGLAGVFYEQYF	TGTGCCAGCAGTCCAGGACTAGCGGGGGTATTCTACGAGCAGTACTTC
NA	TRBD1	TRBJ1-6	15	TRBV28	CASSLGDRGNSPLHF	TGTGCCAGCAGTTTAGGCGACAGGGGTAATTCACCCCTCCACTTT
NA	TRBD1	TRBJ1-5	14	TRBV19	CASSLQGEYQPQHF	TGTGCCAGTAGTCTACAGGGGGAATATCAGCCCCAGCATTTT
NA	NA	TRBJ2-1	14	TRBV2	CASSEVGQLNEQFF	TGTGCCAGCAGTGAAGTAGGACAGCTCAATGAGCAGTTCTTC
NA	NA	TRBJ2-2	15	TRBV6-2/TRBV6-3	CASSYLGQGTGELFF	TGTGCCAGCAGTTACTTAGGGCAGGGAACCGGGGAGCTGTTTTTT
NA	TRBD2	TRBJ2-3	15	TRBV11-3	CASSNSGGAIDTQYF	TGTGCCAGCAGTAATAGCGGGGGGGCAATAGATACGCAGTATTTT
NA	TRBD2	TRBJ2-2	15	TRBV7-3	CASSLGLGATGELFF	TGTGCCAGCAGCTTGGGACTAGGGGCTACCGGGGAGCTGTTTTTT
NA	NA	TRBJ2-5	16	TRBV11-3	CASSLGRTSLPETQYF	TGTGCCAGCAGCTTAGGGCGGACAAGCTTGCCCGAGACCCAGTACTTC
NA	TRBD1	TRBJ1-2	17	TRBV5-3	CARIFEDRGRGGYGYTF	TGTGCCAGAATATTTGAAGACAGGGGCCGGGGAGGGTACGGCTACACCTTC
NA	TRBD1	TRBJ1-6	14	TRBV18	CASSPGTENSPLHF	TGTGCCAGCTCACCCGGGACAGAAAATTCACCCCTCCACTTT
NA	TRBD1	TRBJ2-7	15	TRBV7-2	CASSLANRGHDEQYF	TGTGCCAGCAGCTTAGCGAACAGGGGGCACGACGAGCAGTACTTC
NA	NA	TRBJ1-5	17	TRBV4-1	CASSLSGGSVGNQPQHF	TGCGCCAGCAGCTTGAGTGGCGGGAGTGTAGGCAATCAGCCCCAGCATTTT
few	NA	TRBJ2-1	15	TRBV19	CASTQGNSLYNEQFF	TGTGCCAGTACCCAGGGAAACAGTCTCTACAATGAGCAGTTCTTC
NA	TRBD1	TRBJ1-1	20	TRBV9	CASSATQIAGGFSMNTEAFF	TGTGCCAGCAGCGCTACCCAGATTGCAGGGGGCTTCTCGATGAACACTGAAGCTTTCTTT
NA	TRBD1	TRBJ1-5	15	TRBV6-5	CASNPGQGGNQPQHF	TGTGCCAGCAATCCGGGACAGGGAGGCAATCAGCCCCAGCATTTT
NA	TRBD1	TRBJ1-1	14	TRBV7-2	CASSGDRGRTEAFF	TGTGCCAGCAGCGGGGACAGGGGGCGAACTGAAGCTTTCTTT
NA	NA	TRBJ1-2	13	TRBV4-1	CASSPDSNYGYTF	TGCGCCAGCAGCCCGGACAGTAACTATGGCTACACCTTC